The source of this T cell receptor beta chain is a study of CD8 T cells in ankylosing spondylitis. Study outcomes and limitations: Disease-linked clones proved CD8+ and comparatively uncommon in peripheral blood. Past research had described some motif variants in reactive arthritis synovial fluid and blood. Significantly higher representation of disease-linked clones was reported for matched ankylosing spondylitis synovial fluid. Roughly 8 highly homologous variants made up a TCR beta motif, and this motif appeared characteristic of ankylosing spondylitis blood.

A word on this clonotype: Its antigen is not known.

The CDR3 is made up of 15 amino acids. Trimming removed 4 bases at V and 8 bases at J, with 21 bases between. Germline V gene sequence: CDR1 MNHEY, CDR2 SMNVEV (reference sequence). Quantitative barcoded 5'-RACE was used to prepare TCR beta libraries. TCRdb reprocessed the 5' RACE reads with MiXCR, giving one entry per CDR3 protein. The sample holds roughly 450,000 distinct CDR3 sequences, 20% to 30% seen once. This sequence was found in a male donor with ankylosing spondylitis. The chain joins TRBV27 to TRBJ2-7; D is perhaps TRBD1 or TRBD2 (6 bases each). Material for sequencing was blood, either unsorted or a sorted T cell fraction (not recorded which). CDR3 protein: CASSSPGALGSKQYF. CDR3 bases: TGTGCCAGCAGTTCTCCGGGGGCATTGGGTTCAAAGCAGTACTTC.